The clone carrying this TCR beta chain has just a few counts. Antigen specificity is unknown. This may come from a read error, since a much larger clone is one base off. Beta-chain TCR CDR3 regions were amplified from RNA transcripts. HTBI primers were used in a first-round RT-PCR, which preceded a second-round multiplex PCR. TCRdb ran MiXCR on the multiplex PCR reads and lists one entry per CDR3 protein. The table lists 650,000 to 800,000 distinct CDR3 sequences, about 38% of them singletons. The PBMC fraction was derived from more than 8 ml of fresh peripheral blood. Germline-derived CDR1 and CDR2 are MGHDK and SYGVNS. The CDR3 sequence is 13 residues long. These data originate in a study of Graves' ophthalmopathy and Graves' hyperthyroidism. General study results and limits: A 13-signature model separated ophthalmopathy from stable hyperthyroidism, 87.88% sensitivity, 75% to 84% specificity.

The sequenced sample consisted of peripheral blood. The TCR sequence derives from an adult man with Graves' ophthalmopathy. This chain links TRBV25-1 with TRBJ1-2; D unresolved. The chain's CDR3 is CASSELAGVGCTF. The CDR3 nucleotides read TGTGCCAGCAGTGAATTAGCTGGGGTTGGCTGCACCTTC.